This T cell receptor beta chain emerged from a study of blood T cells in healthy people across ages. A J-beta primer mix and a sample-barcoded 5' primer were used in a second PCR of roughly 6 to 11 cycles. Every sample gave at least 3 million paired-end reads containing CDR3. TCRdb re-called the 5' RACE reads through MiXCR, storing one row per CDR3 protein. This table has 1,500,000 or so distinct CDR3 sequences, roughly 43% appearing once. Sequencing was done on a sample of blood. The TCR sequence derives from a woman aged 18 to 35 in good health.

For the CDR3, the DNA is TGTGCCAGCAGCTTGGGACTACTCCCACGCGATGAGCAGTTCTTC. It codes for CASSLGLLPRDEQFF. The chain has TRBV7-9 and TRBJ2-1; 7 bases agree with TRBD2. This CDR3 is 15 amino acids long. The germline gives CDR1 SEHNR, CDR2 FQNEAQ (reference sequence). Germline trimming cut 3 bases from V and 8 bases from J; bases unmatched to any gene: 10.